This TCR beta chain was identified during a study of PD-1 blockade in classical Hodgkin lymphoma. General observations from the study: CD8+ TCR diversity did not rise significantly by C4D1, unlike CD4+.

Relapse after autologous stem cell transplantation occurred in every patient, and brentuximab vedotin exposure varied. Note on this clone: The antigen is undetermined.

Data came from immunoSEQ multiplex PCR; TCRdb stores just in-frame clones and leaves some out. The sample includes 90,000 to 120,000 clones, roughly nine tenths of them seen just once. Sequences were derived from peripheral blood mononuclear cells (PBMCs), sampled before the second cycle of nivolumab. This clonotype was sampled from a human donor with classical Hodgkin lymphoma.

The CDR3 loop is CAISESTSPNTEAFF. The CDR3, as DNA: TGTGCCATCAGTGAGTCGACCTCCCCGAACACTGAAGCTTTCTTT. The chain links TRBV10-3 to TRBJ1-1; no reliable D call. CDR1 and CDR2 (germline): ENHRY, SYGVKD. The CDR3 loop spans 15 amino acids. V was clipped by 0 bases and J by 1 base, with 9 bases between them.